This TCR beta chain was identified in a study of cytomegalovirus exposure and HLA in healthy donors. Clones were read by immunoSEQ multiplex PCR, and TCRdb kept only the in-frame ones, dropping some. Of approximately 200,000 clones detected, approximately 88% appear once; the ten largest clones hold about 7%. Whole-study findings and limits: The investigators catalogued 164 TCR beta chains as cytomegalovirus-associated. In vitro experiments confirmed that a few CMV-associated chains were specific for CMV antigens.

The germline V gene has CDR1 MDHEN and CDR2 SYDVKM. This CDR3 spans 14 amino acids. V lost 5 bases, J lost 5 bases, and 5 bases stayed unmatched. From the approximately 120-subject validation cohort, which was separate from the roughly 620-subject first cohort, the donors were drawn. With respect to this clone: Its target is unknown.

The clonotype was recovered from a young man in good health and CMV-seropositive. Sequenced sample: PBMCs. This chain uses TRBV28 with TRBJ2-2; 7 bases fit TRBD2. The CDR3 DNA reads as TGTGCCAGCAGTCAGGGAGGGGATACCGGGGAGCTGTTTTTT. Its protein product is CASSQGGDTGELFF. The full variable domain, rest sourced from reference TRBV28 and TRBJ2-2, is DVKVTQSSRYLVKRTGEKVFLECVQDMDHENMFWYRQDPGLGLRLIYFSYDVKMKEKGDIPEGYSVSREKKERFSLILESASTNQTSMYLCASSQGGDTGELFFGEGSRLTVL.